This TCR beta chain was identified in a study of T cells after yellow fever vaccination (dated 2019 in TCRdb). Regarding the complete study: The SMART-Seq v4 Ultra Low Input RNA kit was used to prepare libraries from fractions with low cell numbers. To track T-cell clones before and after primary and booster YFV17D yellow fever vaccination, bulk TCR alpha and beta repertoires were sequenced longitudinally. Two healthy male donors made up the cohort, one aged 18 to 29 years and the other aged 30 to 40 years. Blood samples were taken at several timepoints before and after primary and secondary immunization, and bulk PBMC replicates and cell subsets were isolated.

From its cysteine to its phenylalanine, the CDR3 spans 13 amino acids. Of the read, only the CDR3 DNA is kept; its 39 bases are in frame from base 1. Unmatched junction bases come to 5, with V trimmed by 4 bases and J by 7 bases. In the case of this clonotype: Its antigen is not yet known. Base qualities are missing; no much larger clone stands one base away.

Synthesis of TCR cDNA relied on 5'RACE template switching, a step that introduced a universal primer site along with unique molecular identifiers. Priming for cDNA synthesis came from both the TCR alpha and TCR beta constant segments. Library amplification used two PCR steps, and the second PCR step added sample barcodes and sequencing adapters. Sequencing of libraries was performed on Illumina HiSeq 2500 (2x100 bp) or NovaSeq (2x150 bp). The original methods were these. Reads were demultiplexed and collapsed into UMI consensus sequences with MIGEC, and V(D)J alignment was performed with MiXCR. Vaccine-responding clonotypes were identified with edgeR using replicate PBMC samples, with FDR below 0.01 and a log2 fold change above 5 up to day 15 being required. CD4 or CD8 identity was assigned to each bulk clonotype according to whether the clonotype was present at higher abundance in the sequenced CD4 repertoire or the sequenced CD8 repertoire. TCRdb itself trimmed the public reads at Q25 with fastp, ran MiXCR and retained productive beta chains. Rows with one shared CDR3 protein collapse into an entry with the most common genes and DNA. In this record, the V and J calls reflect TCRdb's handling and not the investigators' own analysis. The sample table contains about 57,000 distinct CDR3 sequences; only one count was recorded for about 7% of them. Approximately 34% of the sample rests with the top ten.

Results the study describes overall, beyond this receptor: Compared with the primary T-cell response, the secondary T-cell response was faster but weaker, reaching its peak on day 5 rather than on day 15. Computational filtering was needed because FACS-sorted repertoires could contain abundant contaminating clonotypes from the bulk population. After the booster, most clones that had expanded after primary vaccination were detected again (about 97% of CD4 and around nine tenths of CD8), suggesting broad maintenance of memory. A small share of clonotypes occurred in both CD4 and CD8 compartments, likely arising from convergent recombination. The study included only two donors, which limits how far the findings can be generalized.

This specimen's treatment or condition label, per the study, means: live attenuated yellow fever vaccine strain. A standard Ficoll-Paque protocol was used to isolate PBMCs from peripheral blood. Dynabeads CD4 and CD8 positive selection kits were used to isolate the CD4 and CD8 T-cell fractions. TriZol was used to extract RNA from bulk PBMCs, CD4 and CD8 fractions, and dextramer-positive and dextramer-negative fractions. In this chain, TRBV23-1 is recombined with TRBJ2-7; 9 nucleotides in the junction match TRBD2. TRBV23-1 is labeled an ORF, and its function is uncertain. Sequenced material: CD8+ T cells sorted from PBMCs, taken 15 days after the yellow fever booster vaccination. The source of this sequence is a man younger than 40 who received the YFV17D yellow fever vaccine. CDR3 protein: CASSRVAGEEQYF. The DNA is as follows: TGCGCCAGCAGTCGGGTAGCGGGGGAAGAGCAGTACTTC.